The rows below give T cell receptor beta chains drawn from one sample of a study of glioma-infiltrating T cells. In TCRdb, the multiplex PCR reads were re-called with MiXCR into one record per CDR3 protein. The sample consists of under 150,000 distinct CDR3 sequences, around 23% of them appearing once. Material: glioma tissue, nonneoplastic brain tissue, or PBMCs (not recorded which). These receptors all come from a human donor with low-grade glioma or glioblastoma, undergoing nonglioma brain surgery, or in good health (not recorded which). CDR3s include the opening cysteine and the closing phenylalanine or tryptophan. Fields, in order: J gene, V gene, clone size, D gene, CDR3 DNA, CDR3 protein. D genes are given only for firm matches. Clone size, where shown, is once, few, many, or a class for clones that have expanded.

TRBJ1-1	TRBV20-1	NA	NA	TGCAGTGCTAGGCAGGGATGGGGGAACACTGAAGCTTTCTTT	CSARQGWGNTEAFF
TRBJ2-4	TRBV7-9	NA	NA	TGTGCCAGCAGCCCCGACTCGGGGGTAGCCAAAAACATTCAGTACTTC	CASSPDSGVAKNIQYF
TRBJ2-5	TRBV7-9	NA	TRBD2	TGTGCCAGCAGCGGGGGGACTAGCGGGGGACTCCAAGAGACCCAGTACTTC	CASSGGTSGGLQETQYF
TRBJ2-2	TRBV12-3/TRBV12-4	few	TRBD1	TGTGCCAGCAGGGACGGGACAGGGCGCACCGGGGAGCTGTTTTTT	CASRDGTGRTGELFF
TRBJ1-1	TRBV19	NA	NA	TGTGCCAGTAGTATAGCACAGGGAACTGAAGCTTTCTTT	CASSIAQGTEAFF
TRBJ2-3	TRBV24-1	many	NA	TGTGCCGCCGAAGACCGTAGCACAGATACGCAGTATTTT	CAAEDRSTDTQYF
TRBJ2-5	TRBV7-2	few	NA	TGTGCCAGCAGCTTAGTGGCTAGAGCAGAGACCCAGTACTTC	CASSLVARAETQYF
TRBJ2-1	TRBV2	many	TRBD2	TGTGCCAGCAGCCCCGGGAGGGCCGGGAATGAGCAGTTCTTC	CASSPGRAGNEQFF
TRBJ1-1	TRBV16	NA	NA	TGTGCCAGCAGCCCCTGGGTTGCGAACACTGAAGCTTTCTTT	CASSPWVANTEAFF
TRBJ2-1	TRBV27	many	TRBD2	TGTGCCAGCAGTTTAAGGACCGGACTAGCGGGGGGGCTGAAACACAATGAGCAGTTCTTC	CASSLRTGLAGGLKHNEQFF
TRBJ2-1	TRBV7-9	NA	TRBD1	TGTGCCAGCAGCGCCAGGGGGCTTGAGCAGTTCTTC	CASSARGLEQFF
TRBJ1-1	TRBV20-1	few	TRBD1	TGCAGTGCTAGAGATCCGGGACAGAAGAACACTGAAGCTTTCTTT	CSARDPGQKNTEAFF
TRBJ2-6	TRBV4-1	many	NA	TGCGCCAGCAGCCAACCTACAAGACGGTCTGGGGCCAACGTCCTGACTTTC	CASSQPTRRSGANVLTF
TRBJ1-5	TRBV27	many	TRBD1	TGTGCCAGCAGGAAGACAGGGAATAGCAATCAGCCCCAGCATTTT	CASRKTGNSNQPQHF
TRBJ2-3	TRBV20-1	many	NA	TGCAGTGCGGGGGCCGGGACTCCCATTAAGTATTTT	CSAGAGTPIKYF
TRBJ2-2	TRBV7-9	few	NA	TGTGCCAGCAGCGTCGCGGCCGGCACCGGGGAGCTGTTTTTT	CASSVAAGTGELFF
TRBJ2-4	TRBV6-6	few	NA	TGTGCCAGCAGTTACTCGAGGCCAGGGGGGACCAAAAACATTCAGTACTTC	CASSYSRPGGTKNIQYF
TRBJ1-5	TRBV20-1	few	NA	TGCAGTGCGACGGGCCTGTCTGCGAATCAGCCCCAGCATTTT	CSATGLSANQPQHF
TRBJ1-3	TRBV7-9	NA	TRBD1	TGTGCCAGCAGCTTAAACAGGGGACCCTCTGGAAACACCATATATTTT	CASSLNRGPSGNTIYF
TRBJ2-3	TRBV7-2	many	TRBD2	TGTGCCAGCAGTTTGGGACTAGCGGGCTATACGCAGTATTTT	CASSLGLAGYTQYF
TRBJ1-2	TRBV6-1	many	NA	TGTGCCAGCAATAGGCCAGGTGCCCGTGGCTACACCTTC	CASNRPGARGYTF
TRBJ1-5	TRBV5-4	few	TRBD1	TGTGCCAGCAGCTTTTCGCACCCGGGACAGACGAATCAGCCCCAGCATTTT	CASSFSHPGQTNQPQHF
TRBJ1-4	TRBV15	few	NA	TGTGCCACCACCCTCGGGAATGAAAAACTGTTTTTT	CATTLGNEKLFF
TRBJ2-1	TRBV7-2	NA	NA	TGTGCCAGCGCCGAGGGGAGCCCCTACAATGAGCAGTTCTTC	CASAEGSPYNEQFF
TRBJ2-5	TRBV6-2/TRBV6-3	few	NA	TGTGCCAGCAGTTATGTCCCGTCGAGGGCACAAGAGACCCAGTACTTC	CASSYVPSRAQETQYF
TRBJ1-3	TRBV6-6	few	NA	TGTGCCAGCAGTTACGGGGGGCAAGGAAACACCATATATTTT	CASSYGGQGNTIYF
TRBJ1-1	TRBV7-8	NA	NA	TGTGCCAGCAGCTTAGGCAGGAGGAACACTGAAGCTTTCTTT	CASSLGRRNTEAFF
TRBJ2-1	TRBV7-8	NA	TRBD1	TGTGCCAGCAGCTTGGACAGGCACAATGAGCAGTTCTTC	CASSLDRHNEQFF
TRBJ2-3	TRBV6-1	many	NA	TGTGCCAGCAGTGTCGAGGTCCTCACAGATACGCAGTATTTT	CASSVEVLTDTQYF
TRBJ1-5	TRBV20-1	NA	TRBD1	TGCAGTGCCAGGACAGGGGGTAGCAATCAGCCCCAGCATTTT	CSARTGGSNQPQHF
TRBJ1-1	TRBV6-4	few	NA	TGTGCCAGCAGTGATTGGGCGGGCGAAGCTTTCTTT	CASSDWAGEAFF
TRBJ1-2	TRBV6-2/TRBV6-3	NA	NA	TGTGCCAGCCGCGAGAGAGGGGTTAACTATGGCTACACCTTC	CASRERGVNYGYTF
TRBJ1-2	TRBV2	NA	TRBD1	TGTGCCAGCAGCGCTCAGGGGGAATTTGGCTACACCTTC	CASSAQGEFGYTF
TRBJ2-4	TRBV6-1	few	NA	TGTGCCAGCGCTCCCCGGGCCTTGAAAAGCATTCAGTACTTC	CASAPRALKSIQYF
TRBJ1-1	TRBV12-3/TRBV12-4	NA	NA	TGTGCCAGCAATAGCCCGGGGAGGACTGAAGCTTTCTTT	CASNSPGRTEAFF
TRBJ1-6	TRBV28	few	TRBD1	TGTGCCAGCAGTTTATCAGGGGACAGCCTCGTTACCCTCCACTTT	CASSLSGDSLVTLHF
TRBJ1-2	TRBV11-2	NA	NA	TGTGCCAGCAGCCTAGTCGGGGGGACCATCTATGGCTACACCTTC	CASSLVGGTIYGYTF
TRBJ1-1	TRBV19	NA	NA	TGTGCCAGTAGTGCACAGGGAAGCACTGAAGCTTTCTTT	CASSAQGSTEAFF
TRBJ2-5	TRBV3-1	NA	TRBD2	TGTGCCAGCAGCCAAGTAGGCCTAGCGGGGGGTGAGCAAGAGACCCAGTACTTC	CASSQVGLAGGEQETQYF
TRBJ2-3	TRBV7-2	few	NA	TGTGCCAGCAGCCCTTTACAGGGAGATACGCAGTATTTT	CASSPLQGDTQYF
TRBJ1-5	TRBV27	many	NA	TGTGCCAGCAGCCGCGGCAATCAGCCCCAGCATTTT	CASSRGNQPQHF
TRBJ2-1	TRBV27	many	NA	TGTGCCAGCACAGGCCAGGGGATTCGCAATGAGCAGTTCTTC	CASTGQGIRNEQFF
TRBJ1-5	TRBV20-1	NA	NA	TGCAGTGCTAGGACCCAGCACAATCAGCCCCAGCATTTT	CSARTQHNQPQHF
TRBJ1-1	TRBV6-4	many	NA	TGTGCCAGTCCACGGGGGAGTGAAGCTTTCTTT	CASPRGSEAFF
TRBJ1-5	TRBV6-1	many	TRBD1	TGTGCCAGCACACCGGGACAGGGTTGGCAGCCCCAGCATTTT	CASTPGQGWQPQHF
TRBJ2-5	TRBV7-9	few	TRBD2	TGTGCCAGCAGCTTGGGCGGGGGGGTTTCGCAAGAGACCCAGTACTTC	CASSLGGGVSQETQYF
TRBJ1-5	TRBV19	NA	NA	TGTGCCAGTAGTATCCTCAGGACGCTCCAAGAATATAGCAATCAGCCCCAGCATTTT	CASSILRTLQEYSNQPQHF
TRBJ1-5	TRBV7-2	few	TRBD1	TGTGCCAGCAGCTTAGCCGGGACAGAGATCAATCAGCCCCAGCATTTT	CASSLAGTEINQPQHF
TRBJ2-3	TRBV7-9	NA	TRBD2	TGCGCCAGCAGTTACCTAGCGGGGGGCCGAACGGGGACAGATACGCAGTATTTT	CASSYLAGGRTGTDTQYF
TRBJ1-2	TRBV15	many	NA	TGTGCCACCAGCAGAGGGGACGGGAACTATGGCTACACCTTC	CATSRGDGNYGYTF